These T cell receptor beta chains were read from a single sample in a study of blood T cell repertoires in COVID-19. Assay: immunoSEQ multiplex PCR; the TCRdb copy retains only in-frame clones and omits some. The sample includes fewer than 250,000 clones, roughly nine tenths of them seen just once. The sequencing sample was made of peripheral blood. Source of these receptors: a man between 35 and 55 years old with acute or convalescent COVID-19. CDR3s include the opening cysteine and the closing phenylalanine or tryptophan. D genes are given only for firm matches. Only some rows state a clone size, as once, few, many or a class for expanded clones.

d_gene	v_gene	j_gene	len	abundance	CDR3nt	CDR3aa
-	TRBV2	TRBJ1-1	14	once	TGTGCCAGCAACAGGCCGATGGGCAACACTGAAGCTTTCTTT	CASNRPMGNTEAFF
TRBD1	TRBV6-5	TRBJ1-6	14	-	TGTGCCAGCAGTAGGACAGGCGATAATTCACCCCTCCACTTT	CASSRTGDNSPLHF
TRBD2	TRBV11-2	TRBJ2-1	16	-	TGTGCCAGCAGCACCCTGAGCGGGAGTGGCTACAATGAGCAGTTCTTC	CASSTLSGSGYNEQFF
-	TRBV30	TRBJ1-6	13	once	TGTGCCTGGAGTGAAGGGAGGGAATCACCCCTCCACTTT	CAWSEGRESPLHF
-	TRBV7-9	TRBJ1-4	15	-	TGTGCCAGCAGCAGCTTGGCACTCCGAGGGGAAAAACTGTTTTTT	CASSSLALRGEKLFF
-	TRBV5-5	TRBJ2-7	15	-	TGTGCCAGCAGCTTGGTAGTAGGGGCCAGCTACGAGCAGTACTTC	CASSLVVGASYEQYF
TRBD1	TRBV19	TRBJ1-2	16	-	TGTGCCAGTAGTATAGATACAGGGGTCGGGGACTATGGCTACACCTTC	CASSIDTGVGDYGYTF
-	TRBV19	TRBJ2-5	12	-	TGTGCCAGTAGTATCGGGCAAGAGACCCAGTACTTC	CASSIGQETQYF
-	TRBV30	TRBJ1-2	11	-	TGTGCCTGGAGTCTCACGGTGGGCTACACCTTC	CAWSLTVGYTF
-	TRBV6-5	TRBJ2-3	14	-	TGTGCCAGCAGTTACTCGGTAGGCAGGGATACGCAGTATTTT	CASSYSVGRDTQYF
TRBD1	TRBV4-1	TRBJ2-3	16	-	TGCGCCAGCAGCCAAGTTGGACAGGGGACCACAGATACGCAGTATTTT	CASSQVGQGTTDTQYF
-	TRBV28	TRBJ2-1	15	-	TGTGCCAGCACCGAACTAGCCCGGGATCTGAATGAGCAGTTCTTC	CASTELARDLNEQFF
-	TRBV5-1	TRBJ1-2	13	-	TGCGCCAGCAGCCCCTCGGGGATCTATGGCTACACCTTC	CASSPSGIYGYTF
TRBD1	TRBV4-2	TRBJ1-5	17	-	TGTGCCAGCAGCCAGAACCACCCTGGGACAGGAGAATCGCCCCAGCATTTT	CASSQNHPGTGESPQHF
TRBD2	TRBV24-1	TRBJ2-3	19	-	TGTGCCACCAGTGACCCAACACCCCGGGCGGGGGGGCCGAGAGATACGCAGTATTTT	CATSDPTPRAGGPRDTQYF
TRBD2	TRBV4-2	TRBJ2-2	15	-	TGTGCCAGCAAAGGGCGGGAGGCTGACGACGGGGAGCTGTTTTTT	CASKGREADDGELFF
TRBD2	TRBV14	TRBJ2-5	18	-	TGTGCCAGCAGCCAAGATGCGACTAGCGGGAGGATATATGAGACCCAGTACTTC	CASSQDATSGRIYETQYF
TRBD1	TRBV28	TRBJ1-5	16	-	TGTGCCAGCAGTTTAATAGGGGGACAGTCTAATCAGCCCCAGCATTTT	CASSLIGGQSNQPQHF
-	TRBV10-1	TRBJ1-1	13	-	TGCGCCAGCAGACAATCAGGAAACACTGAAGCTTTCTTT	CASRQSGNTEAFF
-	TRBV2	TRBJ1-5	15	-	TGTGCCAGCAGCTGGACAGAAAATAGCAATCAGCCCCAGCATTTT	CASSWTENSNQPQHF
-	TRBV27	TRBJ1-6	17	-	TGTGCCAGCAGCTCGATTTCGGGTAGCTCCTATAATTCACCCCTCCACTTT	CASSSISGSSYNSPLHF
-	TRBV6-5	TRBJ1-2	15	-	TGTGCCAGCAGTCACTATCGGCCCTCAACGAAGGAGGACACCTTC	CASSHYRPSTKEDTF
-	TRBV21-1	TRBJ2-7	14	-	TGTGCCAGCAGCGGCCCGAGCGTCTACTACGAGCAGTACTTC	CASSGPSVYYEQYF
-	TRBV19	TRBJ1-2	13	-	TGTGCCAGTAGTATCTCAGGGTCCTATGGCTACACCTTC	CASSISGSYGYTF
-	TRBV30	TRBJ2-5	12	-	TGTGCCTGGACTAGTTCTGGAGAGACCCAGTACTTC	CAWTSSGETQYF
-	TRBV13	TRBJ2-6	15	-	TGTGCCAGCAGCTCCCAGGGTTCTGGGGCCAACGTCCTGACTTTC	CASSSQGSGANVLTF
TRBD1	TRBV11-1	TRBJ2-7	13	once	TGTGCCAGCAGACGGACAGGGGGGCACGAGCAGTACTTC	CASRRTGGHEQYF
-	TRBV6-9	TRBJ2-3	12	-	TGTGCCAGCAGCCTCGGAGCAGATACGCAGTATTTT	CASSLGADTQYF
TRBD1	TRBV11-3	TRBJ2-7	15	once	TGTGCCAGCAGCTTCTACTCCGGGACAGCCTACGAGCAGTACTTC	CASSFYSGTAYEQYF
-	TRBV29-1	TRBJ1-4	13	-	TGCAGCGTTTCGGGGGGGGATAATGAAAAACTGTTTTTT	CSVSGGDNEKLFF
-	TRBV11-3	TRBJ1-6	15	-	TGTGCCAGCAGCTTAGGCAGGGGAGTTAATTCACCCCTCCACTTT	CASSLGRGVNSPLHF
-	TRBV4-3	TRBJ1-4	17	-	TGCGCCAGCAGCCAAGATTGGCAGGGCGCAACTAATGAAAAACTGTTTTTT	CASSQDWQGATNEKLFF
-	TRBV19	TRBJ2-6	16	-	TGTGCCAGTAGTATAGATTACGGCTCTGGGGCCAACGTCCTGACTTTC	CASSIDYGSGANVLTF
-	TRBV7-2	TRBJ1-1	15	-	TGTGCCAGCAGCCGGGACCAGGGGTGGGGTACTGAAGCTTTCTTT	CASSRDQGWGTEAFF
-	TRBV5-1	TRBJ1-1	15	-	TGCGCCAGCAGCTTCGCCGGGGGGGGCGGCGGGGAAGCTTTCTTT	CASSFAGGGGGEAFF
TRBD2	TRBV5-1	TRBJ2-5	15	once	TGCGCCAGCACCCTAGCGGGGGGGTTCCAAGAGACCCAGTACTTC	CASTLAGGFQETQYF
TRBD1	TRBV27	TRBJ2-7	15	-	TGTGCCAGCAGTTTGACCGGGACAGGGGGCTACGAGCAGTACTTC	CASSLTGTGGYEQYF
TRBD1	TRBV11-2	TRBJ1-2	16	-	TGTGCCAGCAGCTTAGTGTCGGGACAGAATTTCTATGGCTACACCTTC	CASSLVSGQNFYGYTF
TRBD2	TRBV24-1	TRBJ2-3	16	-	TGTGCCACCAGTGATATCGGGACTAGCTTCACAGATACGCAGTATTTT	CATSDIGTSFTDTQYF
-	TRBV5-4	TRBJ2-2	14	-	TGTGCCAGCTCCGGGACACCCAACACCGGGGAGCTGTTTTTT	CASSGTPNTGELFF
-	TRBV29-1	TRBJ1-1	14	-	TGCAGCGTTGGAGAACGGGGGGCGAACACTGAAGCTTTCTTT	CSVGERGANTEAFF
-	TRBV24-1	TRBJ2-3	14	-	TGTGCCACCAGTGACAGACAGAACACAGATACGCAGTATTTT	CATSDRQNTDTQYF